This T cell receptor (beta chain) was recorded in a study of human T cells and chemical hapten exposure. General study results and limits: TCRs exceeding 1 in 1000 frequency stayed unchanged with DPC sensitization. Expanded TCR counts at PT1 were positively correlated with the patch test score.

One entry per CDR3 protein results from TCRdb running MiXCR on the RACE reads. The sample holds about 78,000 distinct CDR3 sequences, roughly 8.5% seen once. This clonotype occurred many times. The target antigen is unknown. This CDR3 is built from 15 residues. The junction had 2 bases not matched to a gene; V was cut back by 0 bases and J by 2 bases. Germline V gives CDR1 MNHEY, CDR2 SMNVEV (reference sequence). As to time point: patch test 2, 6 weeks after DPC sensitization. Regarding treatment: therapeutic diphenylcyclopropenone sensitization with weekly scalp DPC. Every donor had alopecia and was 18 to 70 years old; all were suitable for DPC.

This specimen was whole blood, taken in connection with sensitization to the hapten diphenylcyclopropenone (DPC). This rearrangement joins TRBV27 to TRBJ1-2; TRBD1 matches 8 bases. This TCR derives from a woman aged 50 to 60 with alopecia areata. Some clones in this sample may be carry-over from other donors' samples. The CDR3 nucleotides read TGTGCCAGCAGTTTATCGAGGACAGGGAACTATGGCTACACCTTC. Translating gives CASSLSRTGNYGYTF.